This T cell receptor beta chain was recorded in a study of cytomegalovirus exposure and HLA in healthy donors. Study-level points and caveats: Later analysis associated a missense DCLRE1C variant with TCR beta V- and J-gene trimming. As a later analysis revealed, the rate of TCR association differed by HLA locus, with DRB1 most and HLA-C fewest. High sensitivity and specificity were reportedly achieved when the classifier diagnosed cytomegalovirus status.

The primer mix had 60 Vbeta and 13 Jbeta primers. Repertoires were generated with immunoSEQ multiplex PCR, while TCRdb's copy carries only in-frame clones and drops some. This repertoire shows approximately 130,000 clones, around 72% found once; its top ten account for roughly 10%. With respect to this clone: Antigen: not known.

The CDR3 is 15 amino acids. The V end was cut by 1 base, the J end by 4 bases, with 13 bases between. Germline V lookup: CDR1 SGHTA, CDR2 FQGNSA. The source is a woman aged 50 to 65 in good health and CMV-seropositive. The material sequenced was PBMCs. This sequence joins TRBV7-2 and TRBJ1-1; D is unresolved. The CDR3 nucleotides are TGTGCCAGCAGCTTAGAGTGGGGAGGAACCACTGAAGCTTTCTTT. This sequence encodes CASSLEWGGTTEAFF. The entire variable domain, with the rest obtained from reference TRBV7-2 and TRBJ1-1, is as follows: GAGVSQSPSNKVTEKGKDVELRCDPISGHTALYWYRQSLGQGLEFLIYFQGNSAPDKSGLPSDRFSAERTGGSVSTLTIQRTQQEDSAVYLCASSLEWGGTTEAFFGQGTRLTVV.